One sample yielded the 17 T cell receptor beta chains listed below, sequenced in a study of T cells in Graves' hyperthyroidism and ophthalmopathy (dated by TCRdb to the late 2010s). The library relied on multiplex PCR. The instrument given in TCRdb is Illumina HiSeq 2000. The TCR beta CDR3 regions were amplified from the RNA transcripts. The first round of RT-PCR for the TCR CDR3 was performed with the HTBI primer set and the Qiagen OneStep RT-PCR kit. Clones were called with MiXCR by TCRdb after fastp trimmed the public reads at Q25, and only in-frame beta chains were retained. Under each unique CDR3 protein, matching rows form one entry showing the most common genes and DNA. The sample data list roughly 840,000 distinct CDR3 sequences, and more than 30% of these were observed just once. The top ten clones comprise around 9.3% of the sample. The sequenced sample consisted of blood. The receptors come from a man between 18 and 35 years old with Graves' hyperthyroidism.

This clonotype was observed a few times. The rearrangement links TRBV7-9 to TRBJ2-7, with 8 nucleotides matching TRBD1. The germline CDR1 and CDR2 sequences are SEHNR and FQNEAQ (reference sequence). The CDR3 has 16 amino acids. Unmatched junction bases numbered 4, after V lost 0 bases and J lost 0 bases. The CDR3 bases are TGTGCCAGCAGCTTAGCGCAGGGGGCTGCCTCCTACGAGCAGTACTTC. Amino acids: CASSLAQGAASYEQYF.

The rearrangement joins TRBV7-3 to TRBJ2-7; D uncertain. V lost 5 bases and J 2 bases, leaving 16 bases between the germline ends. Germline-derived CDR1 and CDR2 are SGHTA and FQGTGA. This CDR3 spans 15 amino acids. CDR3 DNA sequence: TGTGCCAGCAGCCAAGAGTCAGAGTATCCCTACGAGCAGTACTTC. Translating gives CASSQESEYPYEQYF.

The chain is built from TRBV29-1 and TRBJ1-4; 9 nucleotides agree with TRBD1. This CDR3 spans 14 amino acids. The V and J ends lost 6 bases and 7 bases, in that order; junction bases with no gene match: 9. Germline V gives CDR1 SQVTM, CDR2 ANQGSEA. The CDR3 nucleotides are TGCAGCGTGACAGGGGGGTTTGGCACTGAAAAACTGTTTTTT. It is translated as CSVTGGFGTEKLFF.

The genes are TRBV11-2 and TRBJ2-3; possible D gene TRBD1, 6 bases. Germline lookup yields CDR1 SGHAT and CDR2 FQNNGV. V lost 5 bases, J lost 8 bases, and 20 bases lay in between. CDR3 size: 15 residues. DNA for the CDR3: TGTGCCAGCAGCACCCGACAGGCCCGCACGGGTACGCAGTATTTT. Its translation: CASSTRQARTGTQYF. Combining the CDR3 with reference TRBV11-2 and TRBJ2-3 gives the whole variable domain EAGVAQSPRYKIIEKRQSVAFWCNPISGHATLYWYQQILGQGPKLLIQFQNNGVVDDSQLPKDRFSAERLKGVDSTLKIQPAKLEDSAVYLCASSTRQARTGTQYFGPGTRLTVL.

V is TRBV7-2 and J is TRBJ2-5, with D tentatively TRBD1 (6 bases). The CDR3 sequence is 15 residues long. V dropped 3 bases and J dropped 4 bases, with 15 bases sitting between them. Germline CDR1 and CDR2: SGHTA and FQGNSA. CDR3 sequence (DNA): TGTGCCAGCAGCTTCGGGGACAAAGGGCGAGAGACCCAGTACTTC. As protein: CASSFGDKGRETQYF.

This chain links TRBV5-1 with TRBJ1-4, with D possibly matching TRBD1 (5 bases). Trimming cost V 0 bases and J 8 bases, with 11 bases left between them. The CDR3 has 14 residues. Germline lookup yields CDR1 SGHRS and CDR2 YFSETQ. This chain's CDR3 is CASSLEGVGEKLFF. The DNA of the CDR3 is TGCGCCAGCAGCTTGGAAGGGGTCGGCGAAAAACTGTTTTTT.

At least ten counts were recorded for this clonotype. The chain joins TRBV10-2 to TRBJ1-2; possible D gene TRBD1, 5 bases. Trimming shortened V by 3 bases and J by 5 bases, and 13 bases separated the two germline ends. The germline V gene encodes CDR1 WSHSY and CDR2 SAAADI. This CDR3 has 14 amino acids. CDR3 residues: CASSDGGGRYGYTF. For the CDR3, the DNA is TGCGCCAGCAGTGACGGTGGGGGACGGTATGGCTACACCTTC.

This clonotype was observed at least ten times. The chain combines TRBV2 with TRBJ1-4; no definite D call. Trimming shortened V by 1 base and J by 16 bases, and 13 bases separated the two germline ends. The germline V gene encodes CDR1 SNHLY and CDR2 FYNNEI. CDR3 length equals 12 residues. The CDR3 DNA follows: TGTGCCAGCAGTGAAGAAGGAGGCGGGAGGTTTTTT. It is translated as CASSEEGGGRFF.

To note about this clonotype: Given the absence of the conserved phenylalanine or tryptophan at the CDR3 end, a read error is likely. The V call is TRBV9, the J call TRBJ2-5, with 7 positions matching TRBD2. Germline assignment: CDR1 SGDLS and CDR2 YYNGEE. V lost 0 bases, J lost 5 bases, and 10 bases stayed unmatched. The length of the CDR3 is 16 residues. CDR3 amino acids: CASSVGLGGDEETQYL. The CDR3 DNA reads as TGTGCCAGCAGCGTAGGATTGGGGGGGGACGAGGAGACCCAGTACCTC.

This clonotype was counted ten times or more. The rearrangement uses TRBV29-1 and TRBJ1-1, with D possibly TRBD1 on 6 matching bases. The CDR3 consists of 16 residues. V was clipped by 0 bases and J by 5 bases, with 19 bases between them. The germline V gene has CDR1 SQVTM and CDR2 ANQGSEA. The CDR3 here is CSVEDPGGRGGTEAFF. The CDR3 coding sequence is TGCAGCGTTGAAGATCCCGGGGGCAGGGGAGGTACTGAAGCTTTCTTT.

This clonotype was recorded many times. This sequence joins TRBV4-3 and TRBJ1-4; D perhaps matches TRBD1 (5 bases). There are 13 residues in the CDR3. V gave up 0 bases and J gave up 15 bases, with 14 bases separating them. CDR1 is LGHNA and CDR2 is YSLEER in the germline V gene. CDR3 sequence: CASSQDTEGRLFF. For the CDR3, the DNA is TGCGCCAGCAGCCAAGATACGGAGGGGAGATTGTTTTTT.

The sample holds many counts of this clonotype. J is TRBJ2-7 and V is TRBV29-1; D remains unclear. The CDR3 contains 11 residues. Trimming removed 3 bases from V and 3 bases from J, with 6 bases in between. The germline V gene encodes CDR1 SQVTM and CDR2 ANQGSEA. The CDR3 DNA reads as TGCAGCGTTGAGGCAGACTACGAGCAGTACTTC. It codes for CSVEADYEQYF.

This clonotype was detected many times. This chain uses TRBV2 with TRBJ1-1; maybe TRBD1 (5 bases). Deletions cut 2 bases from V and 4 bases from J, with 14 bases between. Per the germline V gene, CDR1 is SNHLY and CDR2 is FYNNEI. The CDR3 runs 15 residues. The CDR3 protein is CASSEYAGTGTEAFF. The CDR3 DNA is TGTGCCAGCAGTGAATACGCCGGGACCGGCACTGAAGCTTTCTTT.

This clonotype was counted between two and nine times. The V call is TRBV19, the J call TRBJ1-5; 7 bases match TRBD1. The CDR3 contains 15 residues. Germline V gene sequence: CDR1 LNHDA, CDR2 SQIVND (reference sequence). The trim removed 2 bases at V and 4 bases at J, leaving 5 bases unmatched. CDR3 sequence: CASSISDRANQPQHF. The CDR3, as DNA: TGTGCCAGTAGTATATCTGACAGGGCGAATCAGCCCCAGCATTTT.

The sample holds many counts of this clonotype. This sequence joins TRBV7-3 and TRBJ1-1; D gene uncertain. With 8 bases removed from V and 4 bases from J, the gap between germline ends came to 14 bases. The CDR3 contains 13 residues. The germline CDR1 and CDR2 sequences are SGHTA and FQGTGA. The CDR3 nucleotides read TGTGCCAGCCGTAGGGAGGTCGGCACTGAAGCTTTCTTT. It specifies CASRREVGTEAFF.

This clonotype was observed many times. This chain connects TRBV20-1 to TRBJ1-1; the D is unclear. The CDR3 consists of 11 residues. With 3 bases removed from V and 3 bases from J, the gap between germline ends came to 5 bases. Germline CDR1 DFQATT, CDR2 SNEGSKA (reference sequence). CDR3 sequence (DNA): TGCAGTGCTAGTCAGTACACTGAAGCTTTCTTT. This gives the protein CSASQYTEAFF.

This clonotype was counted a few times. The rearrangement joins TRBV19 to TRBJ2-2; TRBD1 is a possible D gene (5 bases). Between the trimmed V and J ends, which lost 5 bases and 6 bases, there was a span of 13 bases. The CDR3 covers 14 residues. Germline-derived CDR1 and CDR2 are LNHDA and SQIVND (reference sequence). CDR3 nucleotides: TGTGCCAGTAGTGATTGGGGCGAGTCCGGGGAGCTGTTTTTT. It yields the protein CASSDWGESGELFF.